This TCR beta chain came from a study of CD8 T cells in ankylosing spondylitis. Study results and limitations: Some of these motif variants have turned up before, in reports on reactive arthritis synovial fluid and blood. Disease-associated clones were reportedly significantly overrepresented in matched ankylosing spondylitis synovial fluid.

Using its own MiXCR run on the 5' RACE reads, TCRdb lists one record per CDR3 protein. The sample carries roughly 220,000 distinct CDR3 sequences, roughly a tenth recorded once. This clonotype was counted many times. The antigen is undetermined. The CDR3 loop spans 16 amino acids. Germline V gives CDR1 MNHNS, CDR2 SASEGT. V gave up 4 bases and J gave up 2 bases; unmatched junction bases: 8. The chain has TRBV6-1 and TRBJ2-3; 8 nucleotides agree with TRBD2. This sequence originates from a male donor with ankylosing spondylitis or in good health (not recorded which). The sample taken for sequencing was blood, either unsorted or a sorted T cell fraction (not recorded which). CDR3 region: CASSATSAGVTDTQYF. CDR3 coding DNA: TGTGCCAGCAGTGCCACCTCAGCGGGGGTCACAGATACGCAGTATTTT.